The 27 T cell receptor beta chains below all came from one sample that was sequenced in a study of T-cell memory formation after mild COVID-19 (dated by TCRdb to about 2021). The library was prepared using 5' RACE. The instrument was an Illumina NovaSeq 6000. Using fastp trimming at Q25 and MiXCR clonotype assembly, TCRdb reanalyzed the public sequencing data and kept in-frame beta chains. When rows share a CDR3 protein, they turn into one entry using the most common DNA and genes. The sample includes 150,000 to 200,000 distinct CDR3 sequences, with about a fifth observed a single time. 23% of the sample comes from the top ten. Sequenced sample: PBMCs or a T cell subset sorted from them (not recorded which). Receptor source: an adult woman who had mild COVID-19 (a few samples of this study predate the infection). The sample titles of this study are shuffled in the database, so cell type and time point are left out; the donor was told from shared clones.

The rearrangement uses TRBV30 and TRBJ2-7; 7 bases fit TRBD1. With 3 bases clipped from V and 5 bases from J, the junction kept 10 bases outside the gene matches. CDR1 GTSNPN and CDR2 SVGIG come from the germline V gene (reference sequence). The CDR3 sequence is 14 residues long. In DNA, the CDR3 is TGTGCCTGGAGAGTAGTCGGGACAGCCAACGAGCAGTACTTC. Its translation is CAWRVVGTANEQYF.

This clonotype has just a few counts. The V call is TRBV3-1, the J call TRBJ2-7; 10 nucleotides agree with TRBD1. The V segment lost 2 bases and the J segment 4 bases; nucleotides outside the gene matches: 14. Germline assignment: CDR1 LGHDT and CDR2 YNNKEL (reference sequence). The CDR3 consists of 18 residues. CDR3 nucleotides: TGTGCCAGCAGCCAACACGATGTCTCGGGACAGGGGTTTTACGAGCAGTACTTC. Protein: CASSQHDVSGQGFYEQYF.

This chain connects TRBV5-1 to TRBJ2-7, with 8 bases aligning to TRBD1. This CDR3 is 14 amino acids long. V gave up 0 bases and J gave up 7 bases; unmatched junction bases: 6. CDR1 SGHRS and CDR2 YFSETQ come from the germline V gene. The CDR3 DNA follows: TGCGCCAGCAGCTTGGGTCAGGGGGCGCGGGAGCAGTACTTC. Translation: CASSLGQGAREQYF.

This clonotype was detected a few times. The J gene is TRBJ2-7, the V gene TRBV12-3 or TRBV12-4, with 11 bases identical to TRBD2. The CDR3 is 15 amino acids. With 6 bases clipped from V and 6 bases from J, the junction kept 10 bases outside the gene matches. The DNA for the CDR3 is TGTGCCAGCAGCCAAAATAGCGGGAGGGCCTTCGAGCAGTACTTC. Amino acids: CASSQNSGRAFEQYF.

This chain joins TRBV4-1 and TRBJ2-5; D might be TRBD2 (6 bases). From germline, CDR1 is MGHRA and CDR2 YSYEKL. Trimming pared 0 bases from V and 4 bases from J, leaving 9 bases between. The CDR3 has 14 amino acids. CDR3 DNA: TGCGCCAGCAGCCAAGATCTGGGGGGAGAGACCCAGTACTTC. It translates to CASSQDLGGETQYF.

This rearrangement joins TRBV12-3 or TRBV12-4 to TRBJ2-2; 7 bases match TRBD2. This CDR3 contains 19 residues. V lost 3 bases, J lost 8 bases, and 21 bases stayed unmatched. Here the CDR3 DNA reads TGTGCCAGCAGTTTTCCGGGAGGCATCCGGCGACTCAACCGGGGGGAGCTGTTTTTT. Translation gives CASSFPGGIRRLNRGELFF.

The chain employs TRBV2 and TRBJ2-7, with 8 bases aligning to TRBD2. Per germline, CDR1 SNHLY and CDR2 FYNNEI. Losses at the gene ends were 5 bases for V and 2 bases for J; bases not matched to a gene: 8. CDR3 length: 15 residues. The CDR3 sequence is CASSLSGGETYEQYF. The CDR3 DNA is TGTGCCAGCAGTTTAAGCGGGGGTGAAACCTACGAGCAGTACTTC.

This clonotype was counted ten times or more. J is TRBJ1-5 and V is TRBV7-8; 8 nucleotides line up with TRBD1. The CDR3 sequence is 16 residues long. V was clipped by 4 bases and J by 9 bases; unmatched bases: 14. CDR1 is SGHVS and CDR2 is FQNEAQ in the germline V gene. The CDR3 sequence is CASSSADRGAPRPQHF. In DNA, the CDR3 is TGTGCCAGCAGCTCAGCCGACAGGGGCGCACCTCGGCCCCAGCATTTT.

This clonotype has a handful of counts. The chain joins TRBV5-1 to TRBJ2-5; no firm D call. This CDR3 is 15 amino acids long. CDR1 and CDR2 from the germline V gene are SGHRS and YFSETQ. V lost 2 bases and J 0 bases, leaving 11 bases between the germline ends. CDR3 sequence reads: CASSFAATYQETQYF. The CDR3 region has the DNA TGCGCCAGCAGCTTTGCAGCTACATACCAAGAGACCCAGTACTTC.

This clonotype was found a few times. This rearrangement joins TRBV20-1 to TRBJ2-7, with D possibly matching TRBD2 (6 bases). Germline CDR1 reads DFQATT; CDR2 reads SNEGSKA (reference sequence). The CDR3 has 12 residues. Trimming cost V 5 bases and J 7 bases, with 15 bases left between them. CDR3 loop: CSAGRRENEQYF. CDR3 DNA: TGCAGTGCTGGCCGCCGGGAGAATGAGCAGTACTTC.

The CDR3 DNA is TGTGCCAGCAGCTACGGGGGACAGAACACCGGGGAGCTGTTTTTT. This translates into CASSYGGQNTGELFF. V usage is TRBV7-6 and J usage is TRBJ2-2; D tentatively fits TRBD1 or TRBD2 (6 bases each). Germline-derived CDR1 and CDR2 are SGHVS and FNYEAQ. CDR3 length: 15 residues. With 4 bases removed from V and 1 base from J, the gap between germline ends came to 10 bases.

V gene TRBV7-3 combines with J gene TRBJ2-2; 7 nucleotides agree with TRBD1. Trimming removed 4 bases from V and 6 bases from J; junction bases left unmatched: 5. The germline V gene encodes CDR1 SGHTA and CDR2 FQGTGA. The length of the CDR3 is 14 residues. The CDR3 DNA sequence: TGTGCCAGCAGCTCAACAGGGGTGGCCGGGGAGCTGTTTTTT. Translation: CASSSTGVAGELFF. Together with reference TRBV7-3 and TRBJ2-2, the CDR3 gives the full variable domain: GAGVSQTPSNKVTEKGKYVELRCDPISGHTALYWYRQSLGQGPEFLIYFQGTGAADDSGLPNDRFFAVRPEGSVSTLKIQRTERGDSAVYLCASSSTGVAGELFFGEGSRLTVL.

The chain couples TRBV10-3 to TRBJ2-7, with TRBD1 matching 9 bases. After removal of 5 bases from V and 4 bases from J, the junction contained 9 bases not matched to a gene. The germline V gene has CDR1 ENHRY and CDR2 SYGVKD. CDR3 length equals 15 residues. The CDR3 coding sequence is TGTGCCATCAGTCCCCCCGGGACAGGGTCGTACGAGCAGTACTTC. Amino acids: CAISPPGTGSYEQYF.

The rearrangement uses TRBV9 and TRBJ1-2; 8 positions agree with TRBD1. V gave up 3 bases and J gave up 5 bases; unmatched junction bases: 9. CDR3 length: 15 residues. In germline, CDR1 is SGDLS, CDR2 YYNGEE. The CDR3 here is CASSGDRGAKYGYTF. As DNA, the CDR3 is TGTGCCAGCAGCGGTGACAGGGGAGCGAAGTATGGCTACACCTTC.

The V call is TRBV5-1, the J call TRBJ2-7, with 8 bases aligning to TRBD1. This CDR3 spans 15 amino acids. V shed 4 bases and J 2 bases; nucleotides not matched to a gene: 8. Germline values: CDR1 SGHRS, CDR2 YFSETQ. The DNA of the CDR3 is TGCGCCAGCAGCCCCCACAGGGGGTCGACCTACGAGCAGTACTTC. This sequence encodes CASSPHRGSTYEQYF.

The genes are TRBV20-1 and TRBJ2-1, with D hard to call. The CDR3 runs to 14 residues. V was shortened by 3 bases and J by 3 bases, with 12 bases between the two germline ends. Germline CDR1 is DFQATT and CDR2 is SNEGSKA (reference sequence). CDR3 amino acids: CSASGYNRYNEQFF. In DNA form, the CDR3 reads TGCAGTGCTAGCGGCTACAACCGCTACAATGAGCAGTTCTTC.

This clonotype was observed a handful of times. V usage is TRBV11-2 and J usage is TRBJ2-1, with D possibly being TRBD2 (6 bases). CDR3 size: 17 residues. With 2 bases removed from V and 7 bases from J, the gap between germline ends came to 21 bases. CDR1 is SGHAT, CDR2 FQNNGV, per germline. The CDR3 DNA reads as TGTGCCAGCAGCTTAACTCTCTGGGACTCCCCCCGAAATGAGCAGTTCTTC. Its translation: CASSLTLWDSPRNEQFF.

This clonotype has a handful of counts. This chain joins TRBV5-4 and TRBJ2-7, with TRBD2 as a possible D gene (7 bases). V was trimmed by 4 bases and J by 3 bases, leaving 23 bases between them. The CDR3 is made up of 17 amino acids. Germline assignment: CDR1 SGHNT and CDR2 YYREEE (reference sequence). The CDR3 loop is CASSTLGGGIADYEQYF. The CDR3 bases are TGTGCCAGCAGCACCCTAGGGGGAGGGATCGCCGACTACGAGCAGTACTTC.

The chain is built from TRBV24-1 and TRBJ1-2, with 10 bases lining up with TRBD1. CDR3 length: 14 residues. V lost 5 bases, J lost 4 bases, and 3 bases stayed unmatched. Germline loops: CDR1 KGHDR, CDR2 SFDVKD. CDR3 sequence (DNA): TGTGCCACCAGTGGACAGGGGGCCAGCTATGGCTACACCTTC. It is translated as CATSGQGASYGYTF.

The CDR3 reads CASSFRNFEQFF. The CDR3 region has the DNA TGTGCCAGCAGTTTCCGAAATTTCGAGCAGTTCTTC. The gene calls are TRBV6-6 and TRBJ2-1; D not certain. The CDR3 sequence is 12 residues long. Germline lookup yields CDR1 MNHNY and CDR2 SVGAGI (reference sequence). The V end was cut by 4 bases, the J end by 10 bases, with 11 bases between.

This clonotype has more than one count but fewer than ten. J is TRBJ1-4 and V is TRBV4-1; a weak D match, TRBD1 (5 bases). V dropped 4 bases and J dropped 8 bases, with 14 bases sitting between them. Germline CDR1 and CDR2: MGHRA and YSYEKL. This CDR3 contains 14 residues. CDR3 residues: CASSRGPVREKLFF. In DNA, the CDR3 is TGCGCCAGCAGCCGGGGACCTGTAAGGGAAAAACTGTTTTTT.

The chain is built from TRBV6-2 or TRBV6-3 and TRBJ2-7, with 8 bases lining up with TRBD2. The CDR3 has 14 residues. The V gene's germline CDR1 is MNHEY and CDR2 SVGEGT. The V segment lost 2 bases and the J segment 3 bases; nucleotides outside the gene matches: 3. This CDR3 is CASSYGGRNYEQYF. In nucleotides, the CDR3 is TGTGCCAGCAGTTACGGCGGGAGGAACTACGAGCAGTACTTC.

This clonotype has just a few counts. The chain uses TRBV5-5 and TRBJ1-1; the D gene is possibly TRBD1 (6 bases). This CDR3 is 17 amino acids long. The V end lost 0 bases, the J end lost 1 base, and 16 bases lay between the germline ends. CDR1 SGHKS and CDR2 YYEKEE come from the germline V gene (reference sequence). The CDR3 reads CASSLDLNRGTNTEAFF. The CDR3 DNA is TGTGCCAGCAGCTTGGATCTGAATAGGGGGACGAACACTGAAGCTTTCTTT.

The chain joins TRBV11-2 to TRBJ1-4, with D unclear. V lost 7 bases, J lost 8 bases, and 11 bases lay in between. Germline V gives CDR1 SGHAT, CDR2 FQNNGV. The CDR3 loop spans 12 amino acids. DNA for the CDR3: TGTGCCAGCAAACCTCTCGGAGAAAAACTGTTTTTT. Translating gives CASKPLGEKLFF.

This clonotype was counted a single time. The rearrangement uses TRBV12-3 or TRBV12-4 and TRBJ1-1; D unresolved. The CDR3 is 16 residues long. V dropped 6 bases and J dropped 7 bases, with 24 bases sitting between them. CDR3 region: CASREPGHNGYGEAFF. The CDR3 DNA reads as TGTGCCAGCAGAGAGCCCGGGCATAACGGGTATGGTGAAGCTTTCTTT.

CDR3 sequence reads: CASSASRGRSYNEQFF. The CDR3 DNA sequence: TGTGCCAGCAGCGCGTCTAGAGGGAGGTCCTACAATGAGCAGTTCTTC. The chain uses TRBV7-9 and TRBJ2-1; D perhaps matches TRBD2 (6 bases). Per germline, CDR1 SEHNR and CDR2 FQNEAQ (reference sequence). Trimming removed 5 bases from V and 1 base from J, with 15 bases in between. The CDR3 has 16 amino acids.

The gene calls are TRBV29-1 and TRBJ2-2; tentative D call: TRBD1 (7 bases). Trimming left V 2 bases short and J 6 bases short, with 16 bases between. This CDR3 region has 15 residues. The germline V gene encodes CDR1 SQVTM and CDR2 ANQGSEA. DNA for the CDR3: TGCAGCGTTGAAATGGAGCAGGGGGGTCCCGGGGAGCTGTTTTTT. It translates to CSVEMEQGGPGELFF.